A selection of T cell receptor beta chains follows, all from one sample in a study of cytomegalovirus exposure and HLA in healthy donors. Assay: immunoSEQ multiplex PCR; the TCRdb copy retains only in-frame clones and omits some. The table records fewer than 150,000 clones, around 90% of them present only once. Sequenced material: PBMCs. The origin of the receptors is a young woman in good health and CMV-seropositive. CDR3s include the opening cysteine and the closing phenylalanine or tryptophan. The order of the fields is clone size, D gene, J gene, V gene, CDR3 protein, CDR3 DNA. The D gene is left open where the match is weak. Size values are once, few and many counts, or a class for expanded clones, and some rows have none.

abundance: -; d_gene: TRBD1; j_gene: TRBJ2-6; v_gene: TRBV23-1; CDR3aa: CASSPFRDRNSGANVLTF; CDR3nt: TGCGCCAGCAGTCCATTTAGGGACAGGAACTCTGGGGCCAACGTCCTGACTTTC
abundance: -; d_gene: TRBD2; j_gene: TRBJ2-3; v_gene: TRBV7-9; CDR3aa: CASSFRLAVTDTQYF; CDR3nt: TGTGCCAGCAGCTTCAGACTAGCGGTCACAGATACGCAGTATTTT
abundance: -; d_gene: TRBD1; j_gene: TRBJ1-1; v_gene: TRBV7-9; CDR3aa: CASSPGTVNTEAFF; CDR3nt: TGTGCCAGCAGCCCCGGGACAGTGAACACTGAAGCTTTCTTT
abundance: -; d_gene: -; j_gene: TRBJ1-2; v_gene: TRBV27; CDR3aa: CASSSMRQISYGYTF; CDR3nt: TGTGCCAGCAGTTCCATGAGACAGATTTCCTATGGCTACACCTTC
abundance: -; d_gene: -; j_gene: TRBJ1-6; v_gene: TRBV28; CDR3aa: CASSPPGNSPLHF; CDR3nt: TGTGCCAGCAGCCCCCCGGGGAATTCACCCCTCCACTTT
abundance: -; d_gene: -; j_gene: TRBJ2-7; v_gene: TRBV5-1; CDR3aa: CASSLNRAYEQYF; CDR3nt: TGCGCCAGCAGCTTAAACCGAGCCTACGAGCAGTACTTC
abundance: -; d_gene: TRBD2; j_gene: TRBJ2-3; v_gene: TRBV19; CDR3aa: CASRSGGGTDTQYF; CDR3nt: TGTGCCAGTAGGTCGGGGGGGGGCACAGATACGCAGTATTTT
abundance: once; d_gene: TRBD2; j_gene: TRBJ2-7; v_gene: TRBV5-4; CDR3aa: CASSPRTSGRASWNEQYF; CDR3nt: TGTGCCAGCAGCCCAAGGACTAGCGGGAGGGCCTCCTGGAACGAGCAGTACTTC
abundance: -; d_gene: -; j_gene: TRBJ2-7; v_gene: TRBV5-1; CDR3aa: CASSLGQITNYEQYF; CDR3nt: TGCGCCAGCAGCTTGGGACAGATTACCAACTACGAGCAGTACTTC
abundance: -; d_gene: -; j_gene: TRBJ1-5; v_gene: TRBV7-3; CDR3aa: CASSLIRGQPQHF; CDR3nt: TGTGCCAGCAGCTTAATACGGGGACAGCCCCAGCATTTT
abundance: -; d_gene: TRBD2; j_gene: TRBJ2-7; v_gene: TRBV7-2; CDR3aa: CASSALAGGRLRSYEQYF; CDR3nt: TGTGCCAGCAGCGCCCTAGCGGGGGGACGCCTCCGTTCCTACGAGCAGTACTTC
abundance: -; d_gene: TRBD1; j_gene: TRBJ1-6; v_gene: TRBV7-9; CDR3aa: CASSLGTGHSSPLHF; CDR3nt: TGTGCCAGCAGCTTGGGGACAGGGCATTCATCGCCCCTCCACTTT
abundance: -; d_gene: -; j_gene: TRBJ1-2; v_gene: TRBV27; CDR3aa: CASSLSRLGHYGYTF; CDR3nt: TGTGCCAGCAGTTTATCCCGTCTGGGCCACTATGGCTACACCTTC
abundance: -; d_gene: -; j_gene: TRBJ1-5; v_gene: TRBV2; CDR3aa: CASTDILSYQPQHF; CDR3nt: TGTGCCAGCACGGACATCCTCAGCTATCAGCCCCAGCATTTT
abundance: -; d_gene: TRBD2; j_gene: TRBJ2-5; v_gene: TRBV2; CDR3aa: CASSDFGGGVETQYF; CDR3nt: TGTGCCAGCAGTGATTTCGGGGGGGGAGTGGAGACCCAGTACTTC
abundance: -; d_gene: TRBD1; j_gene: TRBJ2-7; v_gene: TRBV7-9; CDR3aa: CASSSGRPSDRGDLYEQYF; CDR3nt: TGTGCCAGCAGCTCCGGGCGCCCCTCGGACAGGGGAGACCTCTACGAGCAGTACTTC
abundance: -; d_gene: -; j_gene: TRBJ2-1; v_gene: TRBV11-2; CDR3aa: CASSPKRTLYNEQFF; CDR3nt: TGTGCCAGCAGCCCAAAGCGTACCCTATACAATGAGCAGTTCTTC
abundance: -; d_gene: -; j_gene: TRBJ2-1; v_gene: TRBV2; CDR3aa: CASSEPGVAEQFF; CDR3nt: TGTGCCAGCAGTGAGCCGGGAGTGGCTGAGCAGTTCTTC
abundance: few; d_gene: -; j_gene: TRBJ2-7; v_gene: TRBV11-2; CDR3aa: CASSLDWTVIYEQYF; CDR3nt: TGTGCCAGCAGCTTAGATTGGACAGTGATCTACGAGCAGTACTTC
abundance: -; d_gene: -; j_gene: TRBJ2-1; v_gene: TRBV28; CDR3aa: CASSPHRVTAREQFF; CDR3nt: TGTGCCAGCAGCCCCCATCGGGTAACCGCCCGCGAGCAGTTCTTC
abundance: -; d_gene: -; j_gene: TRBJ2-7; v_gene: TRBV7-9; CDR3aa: CASSPAGEQYF; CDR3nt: TGTGCCAGCAGCCCGGCGGGCGAGCAGTACTTC
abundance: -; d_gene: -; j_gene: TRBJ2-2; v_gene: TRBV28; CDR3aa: CASSQKPSRTGELFF; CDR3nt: TGTGCCAGCAGTCAAAAGCCCTCGCGGACCGGGGAGCTGTTTTTT
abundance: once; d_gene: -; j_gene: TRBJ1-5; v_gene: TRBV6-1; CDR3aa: CASSTTRGHQPQHF; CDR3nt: TGTGCCAGCAGTACAACCAGGGGTCATCAGCCCCAGCATTTT
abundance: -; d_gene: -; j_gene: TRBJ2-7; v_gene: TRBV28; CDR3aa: CASSLLGGEQYF; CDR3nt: TGTGCCAGCAGTTTACTAGGAGGCGAGCAGTACTTC
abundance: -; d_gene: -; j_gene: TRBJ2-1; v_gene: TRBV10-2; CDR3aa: CASSGQGEFHEQFF; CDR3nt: TGCGCCAGCAGTGGGCAGGGCGAGTTCCATGAGCAGTTCTTC
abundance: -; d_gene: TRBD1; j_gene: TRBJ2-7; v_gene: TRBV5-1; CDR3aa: CASSLAYSGTGGYEQYF; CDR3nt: TGCGCCAGCAGCTTGGCCTACTCGGGGACAGGGGGCTACGAGCAGTACTTC
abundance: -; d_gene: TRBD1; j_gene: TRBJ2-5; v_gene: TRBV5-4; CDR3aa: CASSVTRTGLTTQYF; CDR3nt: TGTGCCAGCAGCGTAACCCGGACAGGGTTGACCACCCAGTACTTC
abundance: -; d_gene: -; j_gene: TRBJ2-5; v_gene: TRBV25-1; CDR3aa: CASSDIEDYQETQYF; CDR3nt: TGTGCCAGCAGTGATATAGAGGACTACCAAGAGACCCAGTACTTC
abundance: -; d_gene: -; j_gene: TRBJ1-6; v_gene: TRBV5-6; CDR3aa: CASSLVGEEDSPLHF; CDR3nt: TGTGCCAGCAGCTTGGTGGGGGAGGAAGATTCACCCCTCCACTTT
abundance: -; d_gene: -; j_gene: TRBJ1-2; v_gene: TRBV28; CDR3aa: CASSLRGGGYGYTF; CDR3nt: TGTGCCAGCAGTTTACGGGGGGGCGGCTATGGCTACACCTTC
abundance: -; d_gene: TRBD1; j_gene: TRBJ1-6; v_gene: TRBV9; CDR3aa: CASSVVRTGGIWNNSPLHF; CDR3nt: TGTGCCAGCAGCGTAGTCCGGACAGGGGGCATTTGGAATAATTCACCCCTCCACTTT
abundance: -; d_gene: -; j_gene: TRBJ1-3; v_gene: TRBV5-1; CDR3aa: CASSSGIVGNTIYF; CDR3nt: TGCGCCAGCAGCTCTGGTATAGTAGGAAACACCATATATTTT
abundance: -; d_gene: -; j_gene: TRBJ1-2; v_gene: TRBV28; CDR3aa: CASSYRVRGLGSTF; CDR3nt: TGTGCCAGCAGTTATCGTGTCCGCGGGCTTGGATCCACCTTC
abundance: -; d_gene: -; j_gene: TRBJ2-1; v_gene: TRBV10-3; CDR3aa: CATGSPNEQFF; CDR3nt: TGTGCCACCGGTAGCCCAAATGAGCAGTTCTTC
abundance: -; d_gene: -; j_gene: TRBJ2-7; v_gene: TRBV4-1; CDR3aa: CASSPGIRVDEQYF; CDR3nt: TGCGCCAGCAGCCCGGGAATCAGAGTTGACGAGCAGTACTTC
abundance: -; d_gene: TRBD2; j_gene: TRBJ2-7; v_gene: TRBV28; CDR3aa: CASKRDPSSYEQYF; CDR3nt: TGTGCCAGCAAGCGGGACCCCAGCTCCTACGAGCAGTACTTC
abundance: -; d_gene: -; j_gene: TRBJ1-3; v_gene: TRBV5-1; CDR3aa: CASSLDNGNTIYF; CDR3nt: TGCGCCAGCAGCCTGGACAACGGGAACACCATATATTTT
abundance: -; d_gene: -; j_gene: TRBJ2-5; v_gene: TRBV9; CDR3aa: CASSVVGQSQETQYF; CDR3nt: TGTGCCAGCAGCGTAGTGGGGCAGTCACAAGAGACCCAGTACTTC
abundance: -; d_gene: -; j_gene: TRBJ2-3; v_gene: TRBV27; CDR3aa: CASRAGTDTQYF; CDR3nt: TGTGCCAGCAGGGCTGGCACAGATACGCAGTATTTT
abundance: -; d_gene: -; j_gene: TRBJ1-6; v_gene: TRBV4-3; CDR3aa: CASSQAAGLNNSPLHF; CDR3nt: TGCGCCAGCAGCCAAGCCGCAGGGCTGAACAATTCACCCCTCCACTTT
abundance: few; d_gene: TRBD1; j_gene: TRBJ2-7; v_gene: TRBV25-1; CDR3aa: CASSAGQIYEQYF; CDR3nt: TGTGCCAGCAGTGCGGGACAGATCTACGAGCAGTACTTC
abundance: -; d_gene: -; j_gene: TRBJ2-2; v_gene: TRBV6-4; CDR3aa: CASSRNWERATGELFF; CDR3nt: TGTGCCAGCAGCCGAAACTGGGAGCGGGCTACCGGGGAGCTGTTTTTT
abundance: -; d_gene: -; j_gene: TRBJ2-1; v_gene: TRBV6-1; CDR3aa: CASRRSSYNEQFF; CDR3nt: TGTGCCAGCAGGAGGAGCTCCTACAATGAGCAGTTCTTC
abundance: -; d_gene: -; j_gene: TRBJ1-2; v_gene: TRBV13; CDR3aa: CASSLGGGGGYTF; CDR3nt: TGTGCCAGCAGCTTAGGTGGTGGCGGTGGCTACACCTTC
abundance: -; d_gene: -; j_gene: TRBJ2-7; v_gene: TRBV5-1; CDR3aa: CASSLGGDSYEQYF; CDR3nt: TGCGCCAGCAGCTTGGGCGGGGACTCCTACGAGCAGTACTTC